This is a list of T cell receptor beta chains from one sample in a study of shared clonotypes between healthy human individuals. Here immunoSEQ multiplex PCR was the method, and the copy in TCRdb shows in-frame clones only, minus some. This sample has around 2,000,000 clones, with roughly 95% found just once. Sequencing input: naive CD8+ T cells sorted from blood. The receptors stem from a man aged 18 to 29 in good health. CDR3s include the opening cysteine and the closing phenylalanine or tryptophan. Fields, in order: clone size, D gene, V gene, J gene, CDR3 DNA, CDR3 protein. The D gene is left open where the match is weak. Clone size is shown for a subset of rows, as once, few, many or a class of expanded clone.

clone size: -; D gene: -; V gene: TRBV6-1; J gene: TRBJ2-7; CDR3 DNA: TGTGCCAGCATGACGTTCGCGGACTCCTACGAGCAGTACTTC; CDR3 protein: CASMTFADSYEQYF
clone size: -; D gene: TRBD1; V gene: TRBV27; J gene: TRBJ2-7; CDR3 DNA: TGTGCCAGCAGTCCAATTTTGACAGGGTCTGAGCAGTACTTC; CDR3 protein: CASSPILTGSEQYF
clone size: -; D gene: -; V gene: TRBV11-3; J gene: TRBJ2-1; CDR3 DNA: TGTGCCAGCAGCTCGGGGCCCTACAATGAGCAGTTCTTC; CDR3 protein: CASSSGPYNEQFF
clone size: -; D gene: -; V gene: TRBV2; J gene: TRBJ2-5; CDR3 DNA: TGTGCCAGCAGCGGATTCCCGGACAGTCTGCAAGAGACCCAGTACTTC; CDR3 protein: CASSGFPDSLQETQYF
clone size: -; D gene: -; V gene: TRBV6-5; J gene: TRBJ1-6; CDR3 DNA: TGTGCCAGCAGTTACGACCGGGGTGATACCCTCCACTTT; CDR3 protein: CASSYDRGDTLHF
clone size: once; D gene: TRBD1; V gene: TRBV4-1; J gene: TRBJ2-2; CDR3 DNA: TGCGCCAGCAGCCAAGGGGGACAGGGTGTGATCGGGGAGCTGTTTTTT; CDR3 protein: CASSQGGQGVIGELFF
clone size: -; D gene: -; V gene: TRBV10-2; J gene: TRBJ2-3; CDR3 DNA: TGCGCCAGCACCCTGGACCAGCCCACAGATACGCAGTATTTT; CDR3 protein: CASTLDQPTDTQYF
clone size: -; D gene: -; V gene: TRBV11-2; J gene: TRBJ2-7; CDR3 DNA: TGTGCCAGCAGCTTAGCCCCCGAACCGGGACCGTCGATATGGGAGCAGTACTTC; CDR3 protein: CASSLAPEPGPSIWEQYF
clone size: -; D gene: -; V gene: TRBV6-5; J gene: TRBJ2-1; CDR3 DNA: TGTGCCAGCAGTTACAGAGTTTACAATGAGCAGTTCTTC; CDR3 protein: CASSYRVYNEQFF
clone size: once; D gene: -; V gene: TRBV5-1; J gene: TRBJ2-7; CDR3 DNA: TGCGCCAGCAGCTTCGGGGGCGAAACCTACGAGCAGTACTTC; CDR3 protein: CASSFGGETYEQYF